The rows below give T cell receptor beta chains drawn from one sample of a study of T cell responses to AZD1222 COVID-19 vaccine. Profiling relied on immunoSEQ multiplex PCR, and the TCRdb table lists in-frame clones only, not all of them. The table lists more than 85,000 clones, roughly 85% of them singletons. Sequencing used peripheral blood, obtained on day 0 of AZD1222 vaccination. All receptors come from an adult in good health. CDR3s include the opening cysteine and the closing phenylalanine or tryptophan. Fields, in order: J gene, D gene, clone size, V gene, CDR3 protein, CDR3 DNA. D genes are given only for firm matches. Size is stated for part of the rows, as once, few or many counts, or as a class when the clone is expanded.

j_gene: TRBJ2-1
d_gene: .
abundance: .
v_gene: TRBV6-5
CDR3aa: CASRGSSYNEQFF
CDR3nt: TGTGCCAGCAGGGGGAGCTCCTACAATGAGCAGTTCTTC

j_gene: TRBJ2-1
d_gene: TRBD2
abundance: .
v_gene: TRBV9
CDR3aa: CASSGGAAGGYGEQFF
CDR3nt: TGTGCCAGCAGCGGCGGGGCGGCGGGAGGGTATGGCGAGCAGTTCTTC

j_gene: TRBJ1-5
d_gene: .
abundance: .
v_gene: TRBV7-3
CDR3aa: CASSLSQNQPQHF
CDR3nt: TGTGCCAGCAGCTTAAGCCAGAATCAGCCCCAGCATTTT

j_gene: TRBJ2-2
d_gene: .
abundance: .
v_gene: TRBV7-9
CDR3aa: CASSETGTPNTGELFF
CDR3nt: TGTGCCAGCAGCGAAACCGGGACACCGAACACCGGGGAGCTGTTTTTT

j_gene: TRBJ2-1
d_gene: .
abundance: .
v_gene: TRBV24-1
CDR3aa: CATSYYNEQFF
CDR3nt: TGTGCCACCAGTTACTACAATGAGCAGTTCTTC

j_gene: TRBJ1-2
d_gene: .
abundance: .
v_gene: TRBV20-1
CDR3aa: CSASSGRGYTF
CDR3nt: TGCAGTGCTAGTTCCGGGCGTGGCTACACCTTC

j_gene: TRBJ2-7
d_gene: TRBD2
abundance: .
v_gene: TRBV27
CDR3aa: CASSSPGLAGEQYF
CDR3nt: TGTGCCAGCAGTTCCCCGGGACTAGCGGGCGAGCAGTACTTC

j_gene: TRBJ2-2
d_gene: TRBD2
abundance: .
v_gene: TRBV28
CDR3aa: CASSSGLAGGIDTGELFF
CDR3nt: TGTGCCAGCAGTTCCGGACTAGCGGGAGGTATCGACACCGGGGAGCTGTTTTTT

j_gene: TRBJ2-7
d_gene: .
abundance: .
v_gene: TRBV19
CDR3aa: CASSGGTSYEQYF
CDR3nt: TGTGCCAGTAGCGGAGGGACCTCCTACGAGCAGTACTTC

j_gene: TRBJ1-2
d_gene: .
abundance: .
v_gene: TRBV28
CDR3aa: CASCPGSDYGYTF
CDR3nt: TGTGCCAGCTGCCCGGGTTCCGACTATGGCTACACCTTC

j_gene: TRBJ2-3
d_gene: .
abundance: .
v_gene: TRBV5-6
CDR3aa: CASSPSWIADTQYF
CDR3nt: TGTGCCAGCAGCCCATCCTGGATCGCAGATACGCAGTATTTT

j_gene: TRBJ2-2
d_gene: TRBD2
abundance: .
v_gene: TRBV5-1
CDR3aa: CASSKGLAGYAGELFF
CDR3nt: TGCGCCAGCAGCAAGGGACTAGCGGGATACGCCGGGGAGCTGTTTTTT

j_gene: TRBJ2-7
d_gene: .
abundance: .
v_gene: TRBV11-2
CDR3aa: CASSLEGSYYEQYF
CDR3nt: TGTGCCAGCAGCTTGGAGGGCAGTTACTACGAGCAGTACTTC

j_gene: TRBJ2-1
d_gene: .
abundance: few
v_gene: TRBV11-3
CDR3aa: CASSLSQTNEQFF
CDR3nt: TGTGCCAGCAGCTTGTCCCAAACCAATGAGCAGTTCTTC

j_gene: TRBJ2-3
d_gene: .
abundance: .
v_gene: TRBV21-1
CDR3aa: CASRWTSSCTDTQYF
CDR3nt: TGTGCCAGCAGATGGACTAGCAGTTGCACAGATACGCAGTATTTT

j_gene: TRBJ2-2
d_gene: TRBD1
abundance: .
v_gene: TRBV18
CDR3aa: CASSPPTGGNTGELFF
CDR3nt: TGTGCCAGCTCTCCACCGACAGGGGGGAACACCGGGGAGCTGTTTTTT

j_gene: TRBJ1-1
d_gene: .
abundance: .
v_gene: TRBV2
CDR3aa: CASRGDSLTEAFF
CDR3nt: TGTGCCAGCAGGGGAGACAGCCTCACTGAAGCTTTCTTT

j_gene: TRBJ2-5
d_gene: .
abundance: .
v_gene: TRBV6-6
CDR3aa: CASSRGTEETQYF
CDR3nt: TGTGCCAGCAGTCGGGGGACCGAAGAGACCCAGTACTTC

j_gene: TRBJ1-1
d_gene: .
abundance: once
v_gene: TRBV3-1/TRBV3-2
CDR3aa: CASSQDALTEAFF
CDR3nt: TGTGCCAGCAGCCAAGATGCCCTGACTGAAGCTTTCTTT

j_gene: TRBJ2-7
d_gene: .
abundance: once
v_gene: TRBV4-2
CDR3aa: CASSQAGWSSYEQYF
CDR3nt: TGTGCCAGCAGCCAAGCAGGTTGGAGCTCCTACGAGCAGTACTTC

j_gene: TRBJ1-5
d_gene: TRBD1
abundance: .
v_gene: TRBV5-1
CDR3aa: CASSTGAEGDQPQHF
CDR3nt: TGCGCCAGCAGTACAGGGGCAGAGGGGGATCAGCCCCAGCATTTT

j_gene: TRBJ1-1
d_gene: .
abundance: .
v_gene: TRBV7-2
CDR3aa: CASRVRPNPNTEAFF
CDR3nt: TGTGCCAGCAGAGTAAGGCCCAATCCGAACACTGAAGCTTTCTTT

j_gene: TRBJ1-5
d_gene: TRBD1
abundance: .
v_gene: TRBV5-6
CDR3aa: CASSSMSGQYSNQPQHF
CDR3nt: TGTGCCAGCAGCTCCATGTCGGGACAGTATAGCAATCAGCCCCAGCATTTT

j_gene: TRBJ1-3
d_gene: .
abundance: .
v_gene: TRBV9
CDR3aa: CASSVGRAIDSGNTIYF
CDR3nt: TGTGCCAGCAGCGTTGGGAGAGCGATAGACTCTGGAAACACCATATATTTT

j_gene: TRBJ1-2
d_gene: TRBD1
abundance: .
v_gene: TRBV4-1
CDR3aa: CASSQDGTGALYGYTF
CDR3nt: TGCGCCAGCAGCCAAGATGGGACAGGCGCTCTCTATGGCTACACCTTC

j_gene: TRBJ2-7
d_gene: TRBD1
abundance: once
v_gene: TRBV9
CDR3aa: CASSVGQGNSYEQYF
CDR3nt: TGTGCCAGCAGCGTGGGACAGGGGAACTCCTACGAGCAGTACTTC

j_gene: TRBJ2-1
d_gene: .
abundance: .
v_gene: TRBV28
CDR3aa: CASSLRNEQFF
CDR3nt: TGTGCCAGCAGTTTACGCAATGAGCAGTTCTTC

j_gene: TRBJ2-7
d_gene: .
abundance: .
v_gene: TRBV5-4
CDR3aa: CASSLEDRGETYEQYF
CDR3nt: TGTGCCAGCAGCTTGGAAGATCGCGGGGAGACCTACGAGCAGTACTTC

j_gene: TRBJ1-1
d_gene: TRBD1
abundance: .
v_gene: TRBV6-5
CDR3aa: CGTGSNSGEAFF
CDR3nt: TGTGGGACAGGGAGTAACAGTGGGGAAGCTTTCTTT

j_gene: TRBJ1-5
d_gene: .
abundance: .
v_gene: TRBV4-3
CDR3aa: CASSQDVVGRTGGNQPQHF
CDR3nt: TGCGCCAGCAGCCAAGATGTGGTGGGGCGGACGGGGGGCAATCAGCCCCAGCATTTT

j_gene: TRBJ1-2
d_gene: TRBD1
abundance: .
v_gene: TRBV19
CDR3aa: CASSIVGQWGYGYTF
CDR3nt: TGTGCCAGTAGTATAGTGGGACAGTGGGGCTATGGCTACACCTTC

j_gene: TRBJ1-3
d_gene: .
abundance: .
v_gene: TRBV9
CDR3aa: CASSVGGNTIYF
CDR3nt: TGTGCCAGCAGCGTAGGAGGAAACACCATATATTTT

j_gene: TRBJ2-3
d_gene: .
abundance: .
v_gene: TRBV4-1
CDR3aa: CASSLAGDTQYF
CDR3nt: TGCGCCAGCAGTCTCGCCGGCGATACGCAGTATTTT

j_gene: TRBJ2-1
d_gene: TRBD2
abundance: .
v_gene: TRBV10-1
CDR3aa: CASSVTSGSKGNEQFF
CDR3nt: TGCGCCAGCAGTGTGACTAGCGGGAGTAAGGGGAATGAGCAGTTCTTC

j_gene: TRBJ1-6
d_gene: .
abundance: .
v_gene: TRBV3-1/TRBV3-2
CDR3aa: CASSPFAQGAYSPLHF
CDR3nt: TGTGCCAGCAGCCCATTCGCACAGGGAGCCTATTCACCCCTCCACTTT

j_gene: TRBJ2-3
d_gene: .
abundance: once
v_gene: TRBV27
CDR3aa: CASSSRGYTDTQYF
CDR3nt: TGTGCCAGCAGTTCCCGGGGTTACACAGATACGCAGTATTTT

j_gene: TRBJ2-1
d_gene: .
abundance: .
v_gene: TRBV18
CDR3aa: CASSPPPGGGNEQFF
CDR3nt: TGTGCCAGCTCACCACCGCCAGGAGGGGGCAATGAGCAGTTCTTC

j_gene: TRBJ1-5
d_gene: TRBD1
abundance: .
v_gene: TRBV30
CDR3aa: CAWSGEQGQIYSNQPQHF
CDR3nt: TGTGCCTGGAGTGGAGAACAGGGGCAAATCTATAGCAATCAGCCCCAGCATTTT

j_gene: TRBJ1-2
d_gene: .
abundance: .
v_gene: TRBV29-1
CDR3aa: CSLEGAGAGYTF
CDR3nt: TGCAGCCTCGAAGGGGCTGGGGCCGGCTACACCTTC

j_gene: TRBJ2-7
d_gene: .
abundance: .
v_gene: TRBV14
CDR3aa: CASSQVRESEQYF
CDR3nt: TGTGCCAGCAGCCAAGTCCGGGAAAGCGAGCAGTACTTC

j_gene: TRBJ2-1
d_gene: TRBD2
abundance: .
v_gene: TRBV6-6
CDR3aa: CASSHPASGDEQFF
CDR3nt: TGTGCCAGCAGCCACCCTGCTAGCGGGGATGAGCAGTTCTTC

j_gene: TRBJ1-1
d_gene: .
abundance: .
v_gene: TRBV7-3
CDR3aa: CASSLNSGAGNTEAFF
CDR3nt: TGTGCCAGCAGCTTAAACTCCGGGGCGGGTAACACTGAAGCTTTCTTT

j_gene: TRBJ2-7
d_gene: .
abundance: .
v_gene: TRBV6-5
CDR3aa: CASSYAGTRSSYEQYF
CDR3nt: TGTGCCAGCAGTTACGCAGGGACCCGAAGCTCCTACGAGCAGTACTTC

j_gene: TRBJ1-2
d_gene: TRBD1
abundance: .
v_gene: TRBV4-1
CDR3aa: CASSQPLSWTGINGYTF
CDR3nt: TGCGCCAGCAGCCAGCCCCTCTCTTGGACAGGGATCAATGGCTACACCTTC

j_gene: TRBJ1-3
d_gene: .
abundance: .
v_gene: TRBV6-4
CDR3aa: CASSVGGGNTIYF
CDR3nt: TGTGCCAGCAGTGTGGGGGGGGGAAACACCATATATTTT

j_gene: TRBJ2-7
d_gene: .
abundance: few
v_gene: TRBV2
CDR3aa: CASKEYAGRSSYEQYF
CDR3nt: TGTGCCAGCAAAGAATATGCAGGGCGGAGCTCCTACGAGCAGTACTTC

j_gene: TRBJ1-3
d_gene: TRBD1
abundance: .
v_gene: TRBV7-2
CDR3aa: CASSLTGAGNTIYF
CDR3nt: TGTGCCAGCAGCCTGACAGGGGCTGGAAACACCATATATTTT

j_gene: TRBJ1-1
d_gene: .
abundance: .
v_gene: TRBV30
CDR3aa: CAWRNVNTEAFF
CDR3nt: TGTGCCTGGAGGAACGTGAACACTGAAGCTTTCTTT

j_gene: TRBJ1-4
d_gene: .
abundance: .
v_gene: TRBV6-5
CDR3aa: CASSYYGGLGEKLFF
CDR3nt: TGTGCCAGCAGTTACTATGGGGGGTTAGGTGAAAAACTGTTTTTT

j_gene: TRBJ2-5
d_gene: .
abundance: .
v_gene: TRBV28
CDR3aa: CASSFGRVGETQYF
CDR3nt: TGTGCCAGCAGTTTCGGCAGGGTAGGAGAGACCCAGTACTTC

j_gene: TRBJ2-1
d_gene: TRBD2
abundance: .
v_gene: TRBV10-1
CDR3aa: CASSKPSGNEQFF
CDR3nt: TGCGCCAGCAGTAAGCCTAGCGGTAATGAGCAGTTCTTC

j_gene: TRBJ2-1
d_gene: TRBD2
abundance: .
v_gene: TRBV13
CDR3aa: CASSGGLAGGLLGDEQFF
CDR3nt: TGTGCCAGCAGCGGCGGACTAGCGGGAGGCCTTTTGGGGGATGAGCAGTTCTTC